Each of the 9 T cell receptor beta chains below was sequenced from the same sample in a study of blood T cell repertoires in COVID-19. TCRdb's table, derived via immunoSEQ multiplex PCR, lists solely in-frame clones and lacks some. The sample includes about 670,000 clones, about 87% seen only once; the top ten take about 0.24%. The sample was peripheral blood. Every receptor here comes from a woman younger than 35 with acute or convalescent COVID-19.

This clone was counted once. V usage is TRBV7-8 and J usage is TRBJ2-2; the match to TRBD2 covers 10 bases. The CDR3 totals 16 residues. Germline CDR1 is SGHVS and CDR2 is FQNEAQ. The V and J ends lost 4 bases and 4 bases, in that order; junction bases with no gene match: 6. The CDR3 nucleotides read TGTGCCAGCAGCTCCCCGGGACTAGCGACCACCGGGGAGCTGTTTTTT. This sequence encodes CASSSPGLATTGELFF.

The V and J genes are TRBV2 and TRBJ2-7, with D perhaps TRBD1 (5 bases). V was pared by 7 bases and J by 3 bases, with 10 bases between. CDR1 is SNHLY, CDR2 FYNNEI, per germline. The CDR3 length is 12 residues. The CDR3 loop is CASKSDNYEQYF. The DNA of the CDR3 is TGTGCCAGCAAATCGGACAACTACGAGCAGTACTTC.

The V call is TRBV7-2, the J call TRBJ2-3; 8 bases agree with TRBD2. This CDR3 has 14 amino acids. CDR1 is SGHTA and CDR2 is FQGNSA in the germline V gene. Losses at the gene ends were 5 bases for V and 4 bases for J; bases not matched to a gene: 5. Written as DNA, the CDR3 is TGTGCCAGCAGCCCCCTCGGGGGGGCAGATACGCAGTATTTT. This translates into CASSPLGGADTQYF.

The chain recombines TRBV30 with TRBJ1-3; 7 bases fit TRBD1. The CDR3 loop spans 15 amino acids. Trimming cost V 0 bases and J 8 bases; bases outside gene matches: 10. The germline V gene encodes CDR1 GTSNPN and CDR2 SVGIG (reference sequence). The chain's CDR3 is CAWSVLGGRGDTIYF. CDR3 nucleotide sequence: TGTGCCTGGAGTGTACTAGGGGGCAGGGGGGACACCATATATTTT. Drawing the rest from reference TRBV30 and TRBJ1-3, the complete variable domain is SQTIHQWPATLVQPVGSPLSLECTVEGTSNPNLYWYRQAAGRGLQLLFYSVGIGQISSEVPQNLSASRPQDRQFILSSKKLLLSDSGFYLCAWSVLGGRGDTIYFGEGSWLTVV.

The chain couples TRBV4-2 to TRBJ2-7; TRBD2 agrees at 14 bases. With 1 base clipped from V and 3 bases from J, the junction kept 8 bases outside the gene matches. This CDR3 has 18 amino acids. Germline V lookup: CDR1 LGHNA, CDR2 YNFKEQ. DNA for the CDR3: TGTGCCAGCAGCCAAGCGGGACTAGCGGGGGCTCCCCTCTACGAGCAGTACTTC. Encoded protein: CASSQAGLAGAPLYEQYF.

J is TRBJ2-5 and V is TRBV4-2; TRBD2 matches at 8 bases. Germline V gives CDR1 LGHNA, CDR2 YNFKEQ. This CDR3 has 17 residues. Germline trimming cut 2 bases from V and 5 bases from J; bases unmatched to any gene: 13. CDR3 sequence (DNA): TGTGCCAGCAGCCAAATTTTCGTCGGGGGGGCGGACGAGACCCAGTACTTC. Its translation: CASSQIFVGGADETQYF.

CDR3 coding DNA: TGTGCCAGCAGCCAAGATATTTTAGGCGGGACTAGATACACCGGGGAGCTGTTTTTT. As protein: CASSQDILGGTRYTGELFF. The V gene is TRBV3-1 (or the pseudogene TRBV3-2), the J gene TRBJ2-2, with 8 bases fitting TRBD2. This CDR3 region has 19 residues. Per the germline V gene, CDR1 is LGHDT and CDR2 is YNNKEL (reference sequence). J was trimmed by 3 bases and V by 0 bases; bases with no gene match: 12.

This clone has only one observation. The chain combines TRBV5-1 with TRBJ1-2; D is perhaps TRBD1 (5 bases). CDR1 is SGHRS, CDR2 YFSETQ, per germline. V lost 2 bases, J lost 0 bases, and 11 bases lay in between. CDR3 length: 15 amino acids. CDR3 sequence (DNA): TGCGCCAGCAGCTTCGCGACAGACGCTAACTATGGCTACACCTTC. Its translation: CASSFATDANYGYTF.

V and J are TRBV3-1 (or the pseudogene TRBV3-2) and TRBJ1-1; D may be TRBD1 (6 bases). The germline V gene encodes CDR1 LGHDT and CDR2 YNNKEL (reference sequence). The CDR3 sequence is 16 residues long. Trimming pared 0 bases from V and 0 bases from J, leaving 11 bases between. The CDR3 nucleotides read TGTGCCAGCAGCCAAGACGGACAGATTATGAACACTGAAGCTTTCTTT. This translates into CASSQDGQIMNTEAFF.